This TCR beta chain was recorded in a study of T cell responses to AZD1222 COVID-19 vaccine. Remarks on this clone: The antigen remains unidentified.

Germline CDR1 is SGHTA and CDR2 is FQGNSA. The length of the CDR3 is 15 residues. V dropped 1 base and J dropped 5 bases, with 15 bases sitting between them. Findings of the study overall: White British people made up most donors, females outnumbered males, and clonal diversity was possibly underestimated. Scientists sampled the repertoires only once the peak T cell response had passed.

Profiling relied on immunoSEQ multiplex PCR, and the TCRdb table lists in-frame clones only, not all of them. The data hold 120,000 to 150,000 clones, with approximately 90% observed a single time. The V gene is TRBV7-2, the J gene TRBJ2-7; a weak D match, TRBD2 (5 bases). This sequence originates from an adult in good health. This material consisted of peripheral blood, taken on day 0 of AZD1222 vaccination. The CDR3 coding sequence is TGTGCCAGCAGCTTAGGGGGAGAAGTACGTAACGAGCAGTACTTC. Protein: CASSLGGEVRNEQYF. The full variable domain, in which reference TRBV7-2 and TRBJ2-7 provide the parts outside the CDR3, is GAGVSQSPSNKVTEKGKDVELRCDPISGHTALYWYRQSLGQGLEFLIYFQGNSAPDKSGLPSDRFSAERTGGSVSTLTIQRTQQEDSAVYLCASSLGGEVRNEQYFGPGTRLTVT.